This T cell receptor beta chain was obtained from a study of T cells in Graves' hyperthyroidism and ophthalmopathy. Whole-study results and caveats: Ophthalmopathy, which appeared later, was predicted by the model a median roughly 6.5 months before onset. Researchers found most expanded thyroid clonotypes above 0.001 in blood as well.

Per the germline V gene, CDR1 is SQVTM and CDR2 is ANQGSEA. V was pared by 8 bases and J by 4 bases, with 6 bases of the junction left unmatched. This CDR3 contains 14 residues. RNA transcripts served as the template for amplifying TCR beta CDR3 regions. RT-PCR in the first round (using the HTBI primer set) targeted the TCR CDR3. TCRdb re-called the multiplex PCR reads with MiXCR, one entry per CDR3 protein. The sample yields about 350,000 distinct CDR3 sequences, about 15% seen once. About this clonotype itself: No antigen is known for it.

The genes are TRBV29-1 and TRBJ2-3; TRBD2 aligns across 13 bases. The sequence was obtained from a woman aged 30 to 39 with Graves' hyperthyroidism. What was sequenced was blood. CDR3: CSFRLAGGSDTQYF. The CDR3 region has the DNA TGCAGCTTCCGACTAGCGGGAGGATCAGATACGCAGTATTTT.